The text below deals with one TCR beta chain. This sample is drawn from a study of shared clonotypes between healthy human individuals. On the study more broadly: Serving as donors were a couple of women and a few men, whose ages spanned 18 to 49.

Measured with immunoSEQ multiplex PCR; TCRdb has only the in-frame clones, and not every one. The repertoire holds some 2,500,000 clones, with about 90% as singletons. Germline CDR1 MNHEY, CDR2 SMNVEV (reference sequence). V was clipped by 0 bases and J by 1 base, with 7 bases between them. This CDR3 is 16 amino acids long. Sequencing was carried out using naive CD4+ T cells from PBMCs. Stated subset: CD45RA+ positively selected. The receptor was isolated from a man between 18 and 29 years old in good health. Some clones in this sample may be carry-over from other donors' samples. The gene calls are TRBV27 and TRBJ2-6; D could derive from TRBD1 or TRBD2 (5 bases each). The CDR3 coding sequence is TGTGCCAGCAGTTTATCGAGGGGTTCTGGGGCCAACGTCCTGACTTTC. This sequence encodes CASSLSRGSGANVLTF.